The TCR beta chain described here comes from a study of blood T cells in healthy people across ages. The V and J ends lost 6 bases and 0 bases, in that order; junction bases with no gene match: 3. Germline-derived CDR1 and CDR2 are MNHEY and SVGAGI. The CDR3 is 14 residues long. A J-beta primer mix and a sample-barcoded 5' primer were used in a second PCR of roughly 6 to 11 cycles. One entry per CDR3 protein results from TCRdb running MiXCR on the 5' RACE reads. The repertoire holds 650,000 to 1,000,000 distinct CDR3 sequences, roughly 40% seen once, with roughly 13% in the top ten. Input material: blood. This rearrangement joins TRBV6-5 to TRBJ1-1, with 8 bases that match TRBD1. This clonotype was obtained from a man aged 18 to 29 in good health. The CDR3 reads CASRGTGMNTEAFF. CDR3 bases: TGTGCCAGCAGGGGGACAGGTATGAACACTGAAGCTTTCTTT.